The 17 T cell receptor beta chains given below trace back to one sample, sequenced in a study of blood T cells in healthy people across ages (dated by TCRdb to between 2015 and 2016). Library preparation used 5' RACE. TCRdb lists the instrument as Illumina HiSeq 2500. A second about 6 to 11 cycle PCR used a sample-barcoded 5' primer and a J-beta primer mix. TCRdb handled the public reads itself, with Q25 trimming in fastp and clone calling in MiXCR, and kept productive beta chains. Here each entry gathers all rows of one CDR3 protein and keeps the most common genes and DNA. The sample table holds 850,000 to 1,100,000 distinct CDR3 sequences, of which 35% to 40% were seen once. Roughly 13% of the sample rests with the top ten. The source material was blood. These receptors all stem from a young man in good health.

The chain carries TRBV11-2 and TRBJ2-4, with D possibly being TRBD2 (6 bases). The J call is uncertain, as TRBJ2-7 better fits the DNA end. Germline assignment: CDR1 SGHAT and CDR2 FQNNGV. The CDR3 covers 16 residues. The CDR3 DNA reads TGTGCCAGCAGCCCCGGGGACTTTGGACCTCAGTACGAGCAGTACTTC. Its protein product is CASSPGDFGPQYEQYF.

The V and J genes are TRBV29-1 and TRBJ2-7; 9 bases line up with TRBD2. V lost 4 bases to trimming and J lost 1 base; unmatched junction nucleotides: 2. The CDR3 consists of 13 residues. Germline CDR1 and CDR2: SQVTM and ANQGSEA. The DNA of the CDR3 is TGCAGCGTTGGTAGCGGGGGATCCTACGAGCAGTACTTC. This gives the protein CSVGSGGSYEQYF.

This clonotype was recorded many times. The chain is built from TRBV5-1 and TRBJ2-3; 8 bases match TRBD1. CDR3 size: 16 residues. The V and J ends lost 0 bases and 2 bases, in that order; junction bases with no gene match: 5. CDR1 is SGHRS and CDR2 is YFSETQ in the germline V gene. This chain's CDR3 is CASSLEGQAYTDTQYF. DNA for the CDR3: TGCGCCAGCAGCTTGGAGGGACAGGCTTACACAGATACGCAGTATTTT.

The chain recombines TRBV4-1 with TRBJ2-1, with D uncertain. Trimming took off 5 bases at V and 0 bases at J, with 14 bases between the two ends. The length of the CDR3 is 16 residues. Germline V lookup: CDR1 MGHRA, CDR2 YSYEKL. The CDR3 reads CASSLSRLSSYNEQFF. DNA of the CDR3: TGCGCCAGCAGCTTAAGCCGCCTGAGCTCCTACAATGAGCAGTTCTTC.

This clonotype was detected ten times or more. The chain couples TRBV29-1 to TRBJ1-2; 7 bases line up with TRBD1. The germline V gene has CDR1 SQVTM and CDR2 ANQGSEA. This CDR3 has 13 residues. Trimming at V came to 0 bases and at J to 2 bases, leaving 0 bases not matched to a gene. CDR3 sequence (DNA): TGCAGCGTTGAAGACAGGGGGAACTATGGCTACACCTTC. Protein: CSVEDRGNYGYTF.

This chain links TRBV3-1 with TRBJ1-5; TRBD1 is a possible D gene (5 bases). This CDR3 is built from 14 residues. Trimming took off 3 bases at V and 7 bases at J, with 13 bases between the two ends. CDR1 LGHDT and CDR2 YNNKEL come from the germline V gene (reference sequence). The chain's CDR3 is CASSQSGEGQPQHF. Here the CDR3 DNA reads TGTGCCAGCAGCCAGTCGGGGGAAGGCCAGCCCCAGCATTTT. Using reference TRBV3-1 and TRBJ1-5 for the parts outside the CDR3, the full variable domain is DTAVSQTPKYLVTQMGNDKSIKCEQNLGHDTMYWYKQDSKKFLKIMFSYNNKELIINETVPNRFSPKSPDKAHLNLHINSLELGDSAVYFCASSQSGEGQPQHFGDGTRLSIL.

This clonotype has a count of ten or more. The chain combines TRBV9 with TRBJ2-3; D gene ambiguous. The CDR3 length is 14 residues. V lost 5 bases and J 1 base, leaving 11 bases between the germline ends. Germline CDR1 SGDLS, CDR2 YYNGEE. CDR3 in amino acids: CASSVDGGTDTQYF. The DNA for the CDR3 is TGTGCCAGCAGTGTCGACGGAGGCACAGATACGCAGTATTTT.

Details on this clonotype: A read error may explain this, as a much larger clone is one base away. The chain recombines TRBV12-3 or TRBV12-4 with TRBJ2-1; D perhaps matches TRBD1 (6 bases). The V gene lost 7 bases and the J gene lost 0 bases, with 13 bases spanning the gap. This CDR3 is built from 15 residues. The CDR3 DNA sequence: TGTGCCAGCACCTTAGGGGACACCTCCTACAATGAGCAGTTCTTC. Its translation: CASTLGDTSYNEQFF.

This clonotype was counted only a few times. One end of the junction does not line up with germline, which may come from a read error. V usage is TRBV25-1 and J usage is TRBJ1-2; TRBD1 agrees at 9 bases. Germline lookup yields CDR1 MGHDK and CDR2 SYGVNS. The CDR3 loop spans 14 amino acids. This CDR3 is CASSEPRTGDGHTF. The CDR3 DNA reads as TGTGCCAGCAGTGAACCCCGGACAGGGGATGGCCACACCTTC.

This clonotype was observed a few times. This chain joins TRBV4-2 and TRBJ2-2; no firm D call. This CDR3 contains 15 residues. V was pared by 0 bases and J by 7 bases, with 12 bases between. Germline V CDR1 and CDR2: LGHNA, YNFKEQ. The CDR3 DNA follows: TGTGCCAGCAGCCAAGAGCAGGTGGAAGGCGGGGAGCTGTTTTTT. Encoded protein: CASSQEQVEGGELFF.

The chain recombines TRBV12-3 or TRBV12-4 with TRBJ1-3, with D unresolved. V was clipped by 6 bases and J by 0 bases, with 12 bases between them. The CDR3 length is 15 residues. CDR3 residues: CASSSTVISGNTIYF. CDR3 sequence (DNA): TGTGCCAGCAGCTCAACAGTGATCTCTGGAAACACCATATATTTT.

The chain has TRBV6-6 and TRBJ1-6; D unclear. Germline V gene sequence: CDR1 MNHNY, CDR2 SVGAGI (reference sequence). V lost 7 bases to trimming and J lost 6 bases, with 16 bases between them. CDR3 length: 15 residues. CDR3 in amino acids: CASIKKPTGNSPLHF. The DNA of the CDR3 is TGTGCCAGCATTAAAAAACCAACGGGTAATTCACCCCTCCACTTT.

The gene calls are TRBV10-3 and TRBJ2-7, with 7 positions matching TRBD1. This CDR3 has 17 residues. Trimming took 0 bases from V and 4 from J; bases not matched to a gene: 12. The V gene's germline CDR1 is ENHRY and CDR2 SYGVKD. The CDR3 loop reads CAISESGGTGVLYEQYF. DNA of the CDR3: TGTGCCATCAGTGAGTCGGGTGGAACAGGGGTCCTATACGAGCAGTACTTC.

The table lists this clonotype with a few counts. V gene TRBV2 combines with J gene TRBJ2-5; no clear D. Looked up from germline, CDR1 is SNHLY and CDR2 is FYNNEI. This CDR3 has 13 amino acids. The V end was cut by 3 bases, the J end by 1 base, with 6 bases between. The CDR3 DNA is TGTGCCAGCAGTGAGTTGCGCCAAGAGACCCAGTACTTC. Translation: CASSELRQETQYF.

This clonotype was seen more than once but under ten times. CDR3 DNA sequence: TGCAGTGCTAGAGATGTCTCCAGCGAAGAGACCCAGTACTTC. Its protein is CSARDVSSEETQYF. V usage is TRBV20-1 and J usage is TRBJ2-5; no clear D. V was shortened by 0 bases and J by 3 bases, with 11 bases between the two germline ends. CDR1 DFQATT and CDR2 SNEGSKA come from the germline V gene (reference sequence). The length of the CDR3 is 14 residues.

The chain recombines TRBV5-1 with TRBJ2-3; the match to TRBD2 covers 8 bases. The germline gives CDR1 SGHRS, CDR2 YFSETQ. This CDR3 is 16 amino acids long. With V trimmed by 3 bases and J by 1 base, 7 bases remained unmatched. Here the CDR3 reads CASSSNGGAGTDTQYF. In DNA, the CDR3 is TGCGCCAGCAGCTCAAACGGGGGGGCCGGCACAGATACGCAGTATTTT.

This clonotype was seen at least ten times. The rearrangement uses TRBV20-1 and TRBJ1-2, with a tentative D call TRBD1 (5 bases). CDR1 is DFQATT and CDR2 is SNEGSKA in the germline V gene (reference sequence). The CDR3 is 14 amino acids. The V end was cut by 0 bases, the J end by 0 bases, with 8 bases between. In DNA form, the CDR3 reads TGCAGTGCTAGAGATTTGACAGCTAACTATGGCTACACCTTC. It codes for CSARDLTANYGYTF.